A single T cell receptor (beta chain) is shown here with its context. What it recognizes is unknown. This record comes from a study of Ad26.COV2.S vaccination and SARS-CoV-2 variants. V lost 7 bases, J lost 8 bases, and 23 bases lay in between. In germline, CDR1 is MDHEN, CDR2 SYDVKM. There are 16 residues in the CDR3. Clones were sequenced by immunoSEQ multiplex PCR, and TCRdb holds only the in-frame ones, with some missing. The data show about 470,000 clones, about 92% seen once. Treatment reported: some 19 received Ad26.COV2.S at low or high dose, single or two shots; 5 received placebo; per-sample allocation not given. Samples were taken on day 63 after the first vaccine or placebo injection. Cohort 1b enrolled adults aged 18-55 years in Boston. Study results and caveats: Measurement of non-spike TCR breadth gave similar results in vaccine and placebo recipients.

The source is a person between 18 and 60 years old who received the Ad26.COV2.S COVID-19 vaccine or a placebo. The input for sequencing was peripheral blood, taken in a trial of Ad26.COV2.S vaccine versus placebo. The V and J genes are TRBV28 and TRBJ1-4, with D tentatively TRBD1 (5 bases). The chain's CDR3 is CASTAVQGVIGEKLFF. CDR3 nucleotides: TGTGCCAGCACGGCCGTTCAGGGAGTAATCGGGGAAAAACTGTTTTTT.